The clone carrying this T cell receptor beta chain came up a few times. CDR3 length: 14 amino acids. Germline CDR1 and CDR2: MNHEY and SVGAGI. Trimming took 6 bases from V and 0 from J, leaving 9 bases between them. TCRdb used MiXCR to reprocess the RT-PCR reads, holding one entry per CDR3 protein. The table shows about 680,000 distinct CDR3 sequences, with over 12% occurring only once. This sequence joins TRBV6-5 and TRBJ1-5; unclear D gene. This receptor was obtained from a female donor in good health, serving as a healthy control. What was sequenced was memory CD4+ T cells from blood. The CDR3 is CASREAGSNQPQHF. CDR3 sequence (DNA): TGTGCCAGCAGGGAAGCGGGTAGCAATCAGCCCCAGCATTTT.